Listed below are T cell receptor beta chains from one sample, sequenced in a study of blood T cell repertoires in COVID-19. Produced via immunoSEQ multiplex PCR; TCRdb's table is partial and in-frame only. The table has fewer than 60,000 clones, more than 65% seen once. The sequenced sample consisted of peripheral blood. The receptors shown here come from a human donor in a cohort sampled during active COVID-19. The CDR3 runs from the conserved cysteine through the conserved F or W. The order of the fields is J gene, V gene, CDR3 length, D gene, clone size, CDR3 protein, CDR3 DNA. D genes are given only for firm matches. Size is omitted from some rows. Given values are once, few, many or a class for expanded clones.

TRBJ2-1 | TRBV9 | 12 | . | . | CASSPNRVSQFF | TGTGCCAGCAGCCCCAACAGGGTTTCGCAGTTCTTC
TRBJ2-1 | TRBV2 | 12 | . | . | CASGVEYNEQFF | TGTGCCAGCGGAGTGGAATACAATGAGCAGTTCTTC
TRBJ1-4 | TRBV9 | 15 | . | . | CASSGRHSTNEKLFF | TGTGCCAGCAGCGGAAGACATTCAACTAATGAAAAACTGTTTTTT
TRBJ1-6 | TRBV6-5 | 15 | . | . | CASSYSQGADSPLHF | TGTGCCAGCAGTTACTCGCAGGGTGCGGATTCACCCCTCCACTTT
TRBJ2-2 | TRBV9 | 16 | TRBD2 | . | CASSDLAGVVSGELFF | TGTGCCAGCAGCGATCTAGCGGGAGTAGTATCCGGGGAGCTGTTTTTT
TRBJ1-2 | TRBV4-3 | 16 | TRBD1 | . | CASSQAYGGTGGGYTF | TGCGCCAGCAGCCAAGCTTACGGGGGGACAGGGGGAGGCTACACCTTC
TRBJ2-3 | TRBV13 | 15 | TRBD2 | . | CASSATSGRADTQYF | TGTGCCAGCAGCGCGACTAGCGGGAGGGCAGATACGCAGTATTTT
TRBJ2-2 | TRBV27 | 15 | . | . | CASSPSRGATGELFF | TGTGCCAGCAGTCCTAGCAGGGGTGCCACCGGGGAGCTGTTTTTT
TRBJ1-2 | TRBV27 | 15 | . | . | CASSFRAGENYGYTF | TGTGCCAGCAGTTTTCGGGCTGGGGAGAACTATGGCTACACCTTC
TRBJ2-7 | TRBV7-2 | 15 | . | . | CASTPGQLGSYEQYF | TGTGCCAGCACCCCTGGACAGTTAGGGAGCTACGAGCAGTACTTC
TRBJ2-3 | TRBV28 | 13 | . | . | CASSPTKSDTQYF | TGTGCCAGCAGCCCCACTAAATCGGATACGCAGTATTTT
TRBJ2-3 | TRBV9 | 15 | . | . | CASSVGTRGADTQYF | TGTGCCAGCAGCGTAGGTACCCGGGGTGCAGATACGCAGTATTTT
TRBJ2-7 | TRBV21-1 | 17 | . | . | CASSKDGGTVTSYEQYF | TGTGCCAGCAGCAAAGATGGGGGGACCGTAACCTCCTACGAGCAGTACTTC
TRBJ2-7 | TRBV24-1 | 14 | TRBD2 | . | CATSDPSGTYEQYF | TGTGCCACCAGTGATCCTAGCGGAACCTACGAGCAGTACTTC
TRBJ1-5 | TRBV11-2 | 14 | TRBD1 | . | CASSSTGPDQPQHF | TGTGCCAGCAGCTCGACAGGGCCGGATCAGCCCCAGCATTTT
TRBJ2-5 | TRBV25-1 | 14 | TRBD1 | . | CASSKVTGRETQYF | TGTGCCAGCAGTAAAGTGACAGGGAGAGAGACCCAGTACTTC
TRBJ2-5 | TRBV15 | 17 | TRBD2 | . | CATSRGGARGGQETQYF | TGTGCCACCAGCAGAGGTGGGGCTCGCGGGGGCCAAGAGACCCAGTACTTC
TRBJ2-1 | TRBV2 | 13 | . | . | CASSLKEYNEQFF | TGTGCCAGCAGTCTCAAGGAGTACAATGAGCAGTTCTTC
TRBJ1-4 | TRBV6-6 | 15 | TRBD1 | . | CASSPGQGRNEKLFF | TGTGCCAGCAGCCCTGGACAGGGACGAAACGAAAAACTGTTTTTT
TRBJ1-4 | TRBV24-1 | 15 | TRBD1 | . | CATSDPGTGSEKLFF | TGTGCCACCAGTGACCCCGGGACAGGGAGCGAAAAACTGTTTTTT
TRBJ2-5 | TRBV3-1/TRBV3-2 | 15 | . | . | CASSQVRASVETQYF | TGTGCCAGCAGCCAAGTCCGAGCGTCAGTGGAGACCCAGTACTTC
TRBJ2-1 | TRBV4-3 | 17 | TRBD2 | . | CASSQDLKLAGGNEQFF | TGCGCCAGCAGCCAAGATCTTAAACTAGCGGGAGGAAATGAGCAGTTCTTC
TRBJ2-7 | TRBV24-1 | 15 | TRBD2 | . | CATSESGRTGGEQYF | TGTGCCACCAGTGAATCCGGGAGGACCGGGGGCGAGCAGTACTTC
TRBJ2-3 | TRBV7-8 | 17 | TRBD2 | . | CASSLGASGRSTDTQYF | TGTGCCAGCAGCTTAGGGGCTAGCGGCCGTAGCACAGATACGCAGTATTTT
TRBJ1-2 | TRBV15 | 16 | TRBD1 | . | CATSRARTGFNYGYTF | TGTGCCACCAGCAGAGCCAGGACAGGGTTTAACTATGGCTACACCTTC
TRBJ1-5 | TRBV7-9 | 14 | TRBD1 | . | CASSLQGEGQPQHF | TGTGCCAGCAGCCTACAGGGGGAAGGCCAGCCCCAGCATTTT
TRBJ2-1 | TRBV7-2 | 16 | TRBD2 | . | CASSPTWSGVYNEQFF | TGTGCCAGCAGCCCAACCTGGAGCGGGGTCTACAATGAGCAGTTCTTC
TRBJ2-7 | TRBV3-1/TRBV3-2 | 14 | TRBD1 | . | CASSRGQGKDEQYF | TGTGCCAGCAGCCGGGGACAGGGGAAGGACGAGCAGTACTTC
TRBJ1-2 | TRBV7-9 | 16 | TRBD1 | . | CASSSRDRDINYGYTF | TGTGCCAGCAGCTCCCGGGACAGGGACATTAACTATGGCTACACCTTC
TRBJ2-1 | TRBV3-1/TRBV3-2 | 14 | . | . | CASSQPGEINEQFF | TGTGCCAGCAGCCAGCCGGGAGAGATCAATGAGCAGTTCTTC
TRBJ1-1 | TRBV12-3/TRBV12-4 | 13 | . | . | CASSKQGNTEAFF | TGTGCCAGCAGTAAACAGGGGAACACTGAAGCTTTCTTT
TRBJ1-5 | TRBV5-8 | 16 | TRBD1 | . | CASSFNRGPRNQPQHF | TGTGCCAGCAGCTTCAACAGGGGGCCACGGAATCAGCCCCAGCATTTT
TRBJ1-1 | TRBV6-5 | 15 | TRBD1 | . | CASRRTGGAGTEAFF | TGTGCCAGCAGGCGGACAGGGGGCGCGGGAACTGAAGCTTTCTTT
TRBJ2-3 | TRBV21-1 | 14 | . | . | CASSKGGRGYTQYF | TGTGCCAGCAGCAAAGGAGGCAGGGGTTATACGCAGTATTTT
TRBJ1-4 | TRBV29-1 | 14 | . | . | CSVARGTGSEKLFF | TGCAGCGTTGCGAGGGGTACAGGGAGCGAAAAACTGTTTTTT
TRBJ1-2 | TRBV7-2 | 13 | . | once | CASSLGGKRGYTF | TGTGCCAGCAGCTTAGGGGGCAAACGTGGCTACACCTTC
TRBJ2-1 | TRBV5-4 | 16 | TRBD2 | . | CASSLGLAGAYNEQFF | TGTGCCAGCAGCTTGGGGCTAGCGGGGGCCTACAATGAGCAGTTCTTC